This T cell receptor beta chain comes out of a study of human T cells and chemical hapten exposure. Study in general: Donors were sensitized with 2% DPC on the upper inner arm. The patch tests put 0.01% DPC on the skin of the upper back and were read 6 days later. Variability of per-sample TCR yields stemmed mainly from small differences in pooled library volume.

CDR1 is SGHKS, CDR2 YYEKEE, per germline (reference sequence). The CDR3 is made up of 17 amino acids. The trim removed 1 base at V and 1 base at J, leaving 7 bases unmatched. Attachment of unique molecular identifiers to individual cDNA molecules was performed in the library. TCRdb used MiXCR to reprocess the RACE reads, holding one entry per CDR3 protein. The table has about 160,000 distinct CDR3 sequences, 25% to 35% seen once. Time point specified: patch test 3, about 24 weeks after DPC sensitization. Treatment noted: therapeutic diphenylcyclopropenone sensitization with weekly scalp DPC. This clonotype was obtained from a woman younger than 30 with alopecia areata. Some clones in this sample may be carry-over from other donors' samples. The chain carries TRBV5-5 and TRBJ1-4; TRBD1 matches 7 bases. This sample comprised whole blood, obtained in connection with sensitization to the hapten diphenylcyclopropenone (DPC). CDR3 region: CASSLFADRETNEKLFF. CDR3 nucleotide sequence: TGTGCCAGCAGCTTGTTTGCCGACAGGGAAACTAATGAAAAACTGTTTTTT.